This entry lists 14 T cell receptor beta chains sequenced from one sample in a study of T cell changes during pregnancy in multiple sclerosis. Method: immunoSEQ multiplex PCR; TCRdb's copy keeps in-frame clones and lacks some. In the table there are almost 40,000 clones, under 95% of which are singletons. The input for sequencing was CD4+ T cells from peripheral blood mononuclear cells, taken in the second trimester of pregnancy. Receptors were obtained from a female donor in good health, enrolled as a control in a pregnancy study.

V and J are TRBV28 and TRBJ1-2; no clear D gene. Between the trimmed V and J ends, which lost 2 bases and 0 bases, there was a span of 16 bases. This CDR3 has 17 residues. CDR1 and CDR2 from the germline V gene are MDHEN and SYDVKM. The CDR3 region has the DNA TGTGCCAGCAGTTTAACCCCCCAGAAGGGAGCTAACTATGGCTACACCTTC. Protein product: CASSLTPQKGANYGYTF.

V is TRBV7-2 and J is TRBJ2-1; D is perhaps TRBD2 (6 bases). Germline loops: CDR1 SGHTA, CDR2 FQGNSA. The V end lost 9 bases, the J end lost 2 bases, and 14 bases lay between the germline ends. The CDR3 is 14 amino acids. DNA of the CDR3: TGTGCCAGTTCATGGGGGGTCCCCTACAATGAGCAGTTCTTC. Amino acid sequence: CASSWGVPYNEQFF.

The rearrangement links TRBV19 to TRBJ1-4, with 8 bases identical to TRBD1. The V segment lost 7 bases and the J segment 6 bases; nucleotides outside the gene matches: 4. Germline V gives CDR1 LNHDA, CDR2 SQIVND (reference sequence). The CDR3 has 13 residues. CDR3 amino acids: CASIGRGHEKLFF. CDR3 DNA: TGTGCCAGTATTGGCAGGGGGCATGAAAAACTGTTTTTT. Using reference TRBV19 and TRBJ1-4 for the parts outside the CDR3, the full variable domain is DGGITQSPKYLFRKEGQNVTLSCEQNLNHDAMYWYRQDPGQGLRLIYYSQIVNDFQKGDIAEGYSVSREKKESFPLTVTSAQKNPTAFYLCASIGRGHEKLFFGSGTQLSVL.

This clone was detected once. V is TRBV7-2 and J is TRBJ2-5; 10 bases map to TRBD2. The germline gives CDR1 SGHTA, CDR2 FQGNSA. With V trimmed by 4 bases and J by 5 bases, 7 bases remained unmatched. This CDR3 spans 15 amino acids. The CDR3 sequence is CASSSPLAGVETQYF. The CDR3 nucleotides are TGTGCCAGCAGCTCCCCTCTAGCGGGGGTGGAGACCCAGTACTTC.

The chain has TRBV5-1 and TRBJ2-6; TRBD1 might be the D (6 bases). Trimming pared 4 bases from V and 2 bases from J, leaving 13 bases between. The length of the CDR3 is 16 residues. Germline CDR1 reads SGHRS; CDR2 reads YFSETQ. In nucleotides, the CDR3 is TGCGCCAGCAGCGGAGCACAGGGCCCTGGGGCCAACGTCCTGACTTTC. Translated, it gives CASSGAQGPGANVLTF. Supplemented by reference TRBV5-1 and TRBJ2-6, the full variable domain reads KAGVTQTPRYLIKTRGQQVTLSCSPISGHRSVSWYQQTPGQGLQFLFEYFSETQRNKGNFPGRFSGRQFSNSRSEMNVSTLELGDSALYLCASSGAQGPGANVLTFGAGSRLTVL.

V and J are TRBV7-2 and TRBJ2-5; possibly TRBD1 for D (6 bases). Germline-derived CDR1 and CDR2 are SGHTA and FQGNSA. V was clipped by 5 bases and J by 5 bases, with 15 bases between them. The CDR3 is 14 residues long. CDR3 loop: CASSENRDGETQYF. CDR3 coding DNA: TGTGCCAGCAGCGAAAACAGGGACGGTGAGACCCAGTACTTC.

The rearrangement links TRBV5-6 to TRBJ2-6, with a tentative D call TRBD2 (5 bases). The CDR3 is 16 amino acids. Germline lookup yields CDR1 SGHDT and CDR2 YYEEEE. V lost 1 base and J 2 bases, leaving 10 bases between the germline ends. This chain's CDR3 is CASSLMRAAGANVLTF. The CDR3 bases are TGTGCCAGCAGCTTGATGCGGGCGGCTGGGGCCAACGTCCTGACTTTC.

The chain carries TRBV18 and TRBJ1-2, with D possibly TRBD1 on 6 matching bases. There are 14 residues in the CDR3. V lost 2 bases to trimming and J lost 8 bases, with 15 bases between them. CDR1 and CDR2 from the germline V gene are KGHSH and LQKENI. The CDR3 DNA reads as TGTGCCAGCTCACCAGGGGGGGCAATCTCGGGCTACACCTTC. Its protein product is CASSPGGAISGYTF.

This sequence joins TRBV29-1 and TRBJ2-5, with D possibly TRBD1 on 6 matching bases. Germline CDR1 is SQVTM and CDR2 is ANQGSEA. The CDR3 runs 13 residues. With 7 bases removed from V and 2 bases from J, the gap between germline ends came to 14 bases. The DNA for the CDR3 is TGCAGCGCTCGCGGACAGACGCAAGAGACCCAGTACTTC. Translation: CSARGQTQETQYF.

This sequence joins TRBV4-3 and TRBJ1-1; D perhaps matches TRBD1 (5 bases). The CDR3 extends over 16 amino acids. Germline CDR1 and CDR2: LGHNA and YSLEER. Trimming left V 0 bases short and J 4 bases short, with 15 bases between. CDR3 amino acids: CASSQDHGREATEAFF. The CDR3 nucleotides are TGCGCCAGCAGCCAAGATCACGGCAGGGAAGCCACTGAAGCTTTCTTT.

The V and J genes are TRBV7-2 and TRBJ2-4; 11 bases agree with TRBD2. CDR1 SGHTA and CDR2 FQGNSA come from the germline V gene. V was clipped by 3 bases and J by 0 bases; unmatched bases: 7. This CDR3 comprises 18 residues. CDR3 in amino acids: CASSFPGLAALAKNIQYF. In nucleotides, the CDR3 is TGTGCCAGCAGCTTTCCGGGACTAGCGGCACTAGCCAAAAACATTCAGTACTTC.

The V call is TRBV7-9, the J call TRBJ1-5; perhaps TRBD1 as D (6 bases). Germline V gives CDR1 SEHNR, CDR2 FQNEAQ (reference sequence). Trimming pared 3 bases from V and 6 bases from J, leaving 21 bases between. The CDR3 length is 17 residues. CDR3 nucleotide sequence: TGTGCCAGCAGCTTGGGGGGGGGCGGTCGCCTTATTCAGCCCCAGCATTTT. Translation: CASSLGGGGRLIQPQHF. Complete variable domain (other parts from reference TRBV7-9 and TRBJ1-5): DTGVSQNPRHKITKRGQNVTFRCDPISEHNRLYWYRQTLGQGPEFLTYFQNEAQLEKSRLLSDRFSAERPKGSFSTLEIQRTEQGDSAMYLCASSLGGGGRLIQPQHFGDGTRLSIL.

CDR3 loop: CASSLTDHQETQYF. CDR3 DNA: TGCGCCAGCAGCTTGACAGACCACCAAGAGACCCAGTACTTC. This chain connects TRBV5-1 to TRBJ2-5; D remains unclear. This CDR3 has 14 residues. The germline V gene encodes CDR1 SGHRS and CDR2 YFSETQ. Trimming took off 1 base at V and 0 bases at J, with 7 bases between the two ends. The whole variable domain, remainder taken from reference TRBV5-1 and TRBJ2-5, is KAGVTQTPRYLIKTRGQQVTLSCSPISGHRSVSWYQQTPGQGLQFLFEYFSETQRNKGNFPGRFSGRQFSNSRSEMNVSTLELGDSALYLCASSLTDHQETQYFGPGTRLLVL.

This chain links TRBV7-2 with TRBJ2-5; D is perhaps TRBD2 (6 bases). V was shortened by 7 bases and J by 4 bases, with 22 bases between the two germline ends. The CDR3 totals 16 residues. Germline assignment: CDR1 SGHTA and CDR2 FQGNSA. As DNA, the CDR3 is TGTGCCAGCACCTCACAGTCCGTCTCTAGCGTAGAGACCCAGTACTTC. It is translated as CASTSQSVSSVETQYF.